The T cell receptor beta chain under discussion was sequenced for a study of beta chain features in type 1 diabetes. Study-wide findings and caveats: There was a possibility that cDNA sequencing over-represented cells with high TCR expression. Individuals with type 1 diabetes displayed fewer insertions and more deletions at VDJ junctions.

With regard to this clone: Its antigen is as yet unknown.

Expressed TCRB transcripts were sequenced, since all the RNA that had been isolated was reverse transcribed. Each sample of naive, central memory or regulatory T cells had, on average, about 3.57 million reads. Generated by immunoSEQ multiplex PCR, the TCRdb table keeps only in-frame clones and is missing some. Of about 300,000 clones listed, 8% were seen once; the top ten hold under 1.3%. The CDR3 consists of 15 residues. CDR1 is SGHRS, CDR2 YFSETQ, per germline. V lost 2 bases, J lost 3 bases, and 5 bases stayed unmatched. This receptor was taken from a woman younger than 30 in good health. The source material was central memory CD4+ T cells from blood. V gene TRBV5-1 combines with J gene TRBJ2-5; 9 positions agree with TRBD2. The CDR3 region is CASSFPGLAKETQYF. DNA for the CDR3: TGCGCCAGCAGCTTCCCGGGACTAGCTAAAGAGACCCAGTACTTC.